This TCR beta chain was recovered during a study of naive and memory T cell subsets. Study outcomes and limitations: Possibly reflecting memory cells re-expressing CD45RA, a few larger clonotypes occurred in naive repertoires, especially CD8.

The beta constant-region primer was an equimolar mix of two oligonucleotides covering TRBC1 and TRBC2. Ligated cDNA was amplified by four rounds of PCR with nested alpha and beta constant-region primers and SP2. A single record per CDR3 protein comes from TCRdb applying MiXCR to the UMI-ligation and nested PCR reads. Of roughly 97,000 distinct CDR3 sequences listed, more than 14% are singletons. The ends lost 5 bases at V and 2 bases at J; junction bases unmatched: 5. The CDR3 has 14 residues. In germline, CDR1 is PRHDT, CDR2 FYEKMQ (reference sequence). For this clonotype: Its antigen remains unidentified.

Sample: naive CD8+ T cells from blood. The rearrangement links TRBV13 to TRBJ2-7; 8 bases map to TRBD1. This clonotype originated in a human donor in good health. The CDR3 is CASSQGAVAYEQYF. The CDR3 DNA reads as TGTGCCAGCAGCCAGGGGGCCGTGGCCTACGAGCAGTACTTC.